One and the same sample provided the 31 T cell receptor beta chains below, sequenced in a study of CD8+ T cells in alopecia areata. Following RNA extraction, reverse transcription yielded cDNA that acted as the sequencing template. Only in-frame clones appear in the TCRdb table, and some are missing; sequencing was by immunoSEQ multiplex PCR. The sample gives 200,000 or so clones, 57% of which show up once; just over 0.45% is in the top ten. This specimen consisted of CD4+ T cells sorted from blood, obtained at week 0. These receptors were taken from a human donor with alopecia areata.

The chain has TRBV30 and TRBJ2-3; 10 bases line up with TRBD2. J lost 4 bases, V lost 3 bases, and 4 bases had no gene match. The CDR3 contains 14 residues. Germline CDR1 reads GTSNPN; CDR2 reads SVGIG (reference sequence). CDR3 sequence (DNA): TGTGCCTGGAGAACTAGCGGGGTTTCAGATACGCAGTATTTT. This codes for CAWRTSGVSDTQYF.

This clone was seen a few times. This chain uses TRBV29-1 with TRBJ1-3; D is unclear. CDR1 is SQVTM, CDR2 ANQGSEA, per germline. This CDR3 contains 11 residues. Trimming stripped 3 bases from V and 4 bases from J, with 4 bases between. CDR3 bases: TGCAGCGTTGAGCACGGAAACACCATATATTTT. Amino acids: CSVEHGNTIYF. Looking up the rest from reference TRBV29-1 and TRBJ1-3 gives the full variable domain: SAVISQKPSRDICQRGTSLTIQCQVDSQVTMMFWYRQQPGQSLTLIATANQGSEATYESGFVIDKFPISRPNLTFSTLTVSNMSPEDSSIYLCSVEHGNTIYFGEGSWLTVV.

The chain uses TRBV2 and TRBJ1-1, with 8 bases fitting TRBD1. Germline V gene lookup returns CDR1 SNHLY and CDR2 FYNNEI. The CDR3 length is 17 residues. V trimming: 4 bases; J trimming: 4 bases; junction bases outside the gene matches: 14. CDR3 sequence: CASSGPRGTGYGTEAFF. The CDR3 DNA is TGTGCCAGCAGTGGCCCTAGGGGGACAGGCTACGGCACTGAAGCTTTCTTT.

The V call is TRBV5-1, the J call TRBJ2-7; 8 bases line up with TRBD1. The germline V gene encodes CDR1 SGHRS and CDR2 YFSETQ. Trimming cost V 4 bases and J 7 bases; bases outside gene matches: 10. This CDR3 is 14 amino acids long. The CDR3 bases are TGCGCCAGCAGCCAGGACAGGGAATTGGGGGAGCAGTACTTC. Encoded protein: CASSQDRELGEQYF. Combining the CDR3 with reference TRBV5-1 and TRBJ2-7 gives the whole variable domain KAGVTQTPRYLIKTRGQQVTLSCSPISGHRSVSWYQQTPGQGLQFLFEYFSETQRNKGNFPGRFSGRQFSNSRSEMNVSTLELGDSALYLCASSQDRELGEQYFGPGTRLTVT.

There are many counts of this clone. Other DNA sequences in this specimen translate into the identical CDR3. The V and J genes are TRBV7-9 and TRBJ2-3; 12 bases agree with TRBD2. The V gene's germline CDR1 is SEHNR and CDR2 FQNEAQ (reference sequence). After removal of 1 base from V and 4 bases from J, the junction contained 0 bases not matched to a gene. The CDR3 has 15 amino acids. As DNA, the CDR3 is TGTGCCAGCAGCTTAGGACTAGCGGGGGCAGATACGCAGTATTTT. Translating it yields CASSLGLAGADTQYF.

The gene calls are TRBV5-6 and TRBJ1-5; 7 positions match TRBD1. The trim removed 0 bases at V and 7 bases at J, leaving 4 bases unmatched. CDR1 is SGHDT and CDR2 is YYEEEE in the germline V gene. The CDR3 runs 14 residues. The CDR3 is CASSLGQGGQPQHF. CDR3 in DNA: TGTGCCAGCAGCTTGGGGCAGGGGGGACAGCCCCAGCATTTT.

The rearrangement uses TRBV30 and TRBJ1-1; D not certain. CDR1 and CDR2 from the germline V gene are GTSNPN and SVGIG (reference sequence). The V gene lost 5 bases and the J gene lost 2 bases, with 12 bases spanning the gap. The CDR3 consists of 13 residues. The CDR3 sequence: CAWRPWQNTEAFF. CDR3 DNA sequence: TGTGCCTGGCGCCCCTGGCAAAACACTGAAGCTTTCTTT. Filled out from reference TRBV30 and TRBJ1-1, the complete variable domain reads SQTIHQWPATLVQPVGSPLSLECTVEGTSNPNLYWYRQAAGRGLQLLFYSVGIGQISSEVPQNLSASRPQDRQFILSSKKLLLSDSGFYLCAWRPWQNTEAFFGQGTRLTVV.

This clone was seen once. In nucleotides, the CDR3 is TGTGCCAGCAGCCATTACGCAGATACGCAGTATTTT. It codes for CASSHYADTQYF. V gene TRBV7-2 combines with J gene TRBJ2-3; D call uncertain. This CDR3 has 12 amino acids. Germline values: CDR1 SGHTA, CDR2 FQGNSA. V was shortened by 5 bases and J by 4 bases, with 7 bases between the two germline ends.

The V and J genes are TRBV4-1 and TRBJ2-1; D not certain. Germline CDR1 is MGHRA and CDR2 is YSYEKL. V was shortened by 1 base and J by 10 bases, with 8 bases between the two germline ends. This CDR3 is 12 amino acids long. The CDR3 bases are TGCGCCAGCAGCCAAGCCCTGGGGGAGCAGTTCTTC. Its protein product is CASSQALGEQFF.

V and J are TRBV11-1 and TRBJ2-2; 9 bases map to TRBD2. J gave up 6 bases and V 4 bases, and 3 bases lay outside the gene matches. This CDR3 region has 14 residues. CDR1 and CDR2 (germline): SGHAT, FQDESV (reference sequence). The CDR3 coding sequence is TGTGCCAGCAGCTCTCTAGCGGGGCCCGGGGAGCTGTTTTTT. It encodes CASSSLAGPGELFF.

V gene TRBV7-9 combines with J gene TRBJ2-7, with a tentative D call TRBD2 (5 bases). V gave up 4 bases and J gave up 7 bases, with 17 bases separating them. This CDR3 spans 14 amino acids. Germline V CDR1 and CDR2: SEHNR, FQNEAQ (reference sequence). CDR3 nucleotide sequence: TGTGCCAGCAGCTCCGAACTAGGGCGGCAGGAGCAGTACTTC. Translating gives CASSSELGRQEQYF.

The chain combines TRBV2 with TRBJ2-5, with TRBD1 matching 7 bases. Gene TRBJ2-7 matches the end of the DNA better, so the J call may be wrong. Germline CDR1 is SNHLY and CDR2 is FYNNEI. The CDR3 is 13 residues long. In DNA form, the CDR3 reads TGTGCCAGCAGAGCGACAGGGCCCCCCGAGCAGTACTTC. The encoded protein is CASRATGPPEQYF.

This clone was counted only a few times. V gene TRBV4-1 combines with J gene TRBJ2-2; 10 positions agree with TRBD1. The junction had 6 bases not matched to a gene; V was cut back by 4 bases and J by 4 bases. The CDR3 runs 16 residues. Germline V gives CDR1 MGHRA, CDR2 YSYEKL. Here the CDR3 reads CASSPLGTGVTGELFF. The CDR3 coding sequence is TGCGCCAGCAGCCCTTTAGGGACAGGGGTCACCGGGGAGCTGTTTTTT.

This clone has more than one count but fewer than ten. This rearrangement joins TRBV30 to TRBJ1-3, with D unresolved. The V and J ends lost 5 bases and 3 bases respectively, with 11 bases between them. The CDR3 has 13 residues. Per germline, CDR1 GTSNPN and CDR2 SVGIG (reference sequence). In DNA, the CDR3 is TGTGCCTGGTTGGCGGGAGGTGGAAACACCATATATTTT. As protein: CAWLAGGGNTIYF.

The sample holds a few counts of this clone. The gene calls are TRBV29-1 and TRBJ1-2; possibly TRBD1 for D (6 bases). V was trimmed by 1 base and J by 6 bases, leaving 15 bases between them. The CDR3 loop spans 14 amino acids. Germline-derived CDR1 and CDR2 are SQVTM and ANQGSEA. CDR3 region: CSVEGGGRANGYTF. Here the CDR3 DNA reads TGCAGCGTTGAAGGGGGGGGCAGAGCGAATGGCTACACCTTC.

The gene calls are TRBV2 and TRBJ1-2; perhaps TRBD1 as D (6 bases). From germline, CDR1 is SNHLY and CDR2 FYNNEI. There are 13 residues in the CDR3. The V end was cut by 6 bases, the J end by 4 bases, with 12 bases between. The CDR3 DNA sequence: TGTGCCAGCAGCTACAGGGTTGGCTATGGCTACACCTTC. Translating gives CASSYRVGYGYTF.

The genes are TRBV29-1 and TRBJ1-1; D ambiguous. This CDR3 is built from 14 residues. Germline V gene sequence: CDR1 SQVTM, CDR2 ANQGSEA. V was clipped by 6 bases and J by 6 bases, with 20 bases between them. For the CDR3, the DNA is TGCAGCGTGGCCGGGCTCCGGGAGAGCGCTGAAGCTTTCTTT. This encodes CSVAGLRESAEAFF.

CDR3 DNA: TGTGCCAGCAGTCTAGACTCCACCTGGGTTGAAGCTTTCTTT. Translating gives CASSLDSTWVEAFF. The V gene is TRBV6-5, the J gene TRBJ1-1; D not resolved. The CDR3 sequence is 14 residues long. Germline V lookup: CDR1 MNHEY, CDR2 SVGAGI. The V and J ends lost 5 bases and 7 bases respectively, with 17 bases between them.

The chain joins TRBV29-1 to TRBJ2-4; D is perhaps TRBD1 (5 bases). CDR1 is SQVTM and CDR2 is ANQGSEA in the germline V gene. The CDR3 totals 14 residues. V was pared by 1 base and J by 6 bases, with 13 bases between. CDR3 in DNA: TGCAGCGTTGAAGTGGAGTGGGGCGGAAACATTCAGTACTTC. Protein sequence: CSVEVEWGGNIQYF.

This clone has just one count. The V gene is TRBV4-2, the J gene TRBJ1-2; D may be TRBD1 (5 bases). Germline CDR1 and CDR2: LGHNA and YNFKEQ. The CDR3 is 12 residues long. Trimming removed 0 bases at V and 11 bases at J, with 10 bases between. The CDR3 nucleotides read TGTGCCAGCAGCCAAGATTTCCGGGGGTACACCTTC. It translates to CASSQDFRGYTF.

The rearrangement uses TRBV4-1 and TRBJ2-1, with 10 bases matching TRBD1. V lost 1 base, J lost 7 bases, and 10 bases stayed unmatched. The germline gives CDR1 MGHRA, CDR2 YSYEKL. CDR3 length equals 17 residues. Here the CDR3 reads CASSQGARDRGRNEQFF. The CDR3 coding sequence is TGCGCCAGCAGCCAAGGGGCCCGGGACAGGGGCCGGAATGAGCAGTTCTTC.

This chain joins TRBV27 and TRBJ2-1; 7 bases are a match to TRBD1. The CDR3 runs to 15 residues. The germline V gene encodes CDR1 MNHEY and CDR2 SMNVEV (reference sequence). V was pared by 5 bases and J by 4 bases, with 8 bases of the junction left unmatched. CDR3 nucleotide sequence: TGTGCCAGCAGTGCTACAGGGGCGCGATACAATGAGCAGTTCTTC. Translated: CASSATGARYNEQFF.

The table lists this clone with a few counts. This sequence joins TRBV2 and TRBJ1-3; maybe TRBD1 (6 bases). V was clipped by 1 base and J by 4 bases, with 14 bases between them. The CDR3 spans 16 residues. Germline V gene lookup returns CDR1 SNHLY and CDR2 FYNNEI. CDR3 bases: TGTGCCAGCAGTGAAGTGATGGGGGCGCGAGGAAACACCATATATTTT. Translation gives CASSEVMGARGNTIYF.

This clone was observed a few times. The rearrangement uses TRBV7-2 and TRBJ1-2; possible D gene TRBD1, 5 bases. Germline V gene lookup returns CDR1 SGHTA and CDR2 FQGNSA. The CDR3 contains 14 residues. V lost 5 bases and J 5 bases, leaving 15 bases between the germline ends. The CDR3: CASSDPRDPYGYTF. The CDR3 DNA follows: TGTGCCAGCAGCGATCCCCGGGACCCTTATGGCTACACCTTC.

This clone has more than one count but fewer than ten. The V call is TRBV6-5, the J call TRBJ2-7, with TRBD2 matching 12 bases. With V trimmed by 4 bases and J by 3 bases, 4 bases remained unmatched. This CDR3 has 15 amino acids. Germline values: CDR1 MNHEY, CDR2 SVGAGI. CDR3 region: CASSSRTSGIYEQYF. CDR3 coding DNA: TGTGCCAGCAGTTCGAGGACTAGCGGGATCTACGAGCAGTACTTC.

Here the CDR3 reads CAWRLSSGGNTEAFF. The CDR3, as DNA: TGTGCCTGGAGGCTAAGTTCAGGCGGGAACACTGAAGCTTTCTTT. The rearrangement joins TRBV30 to TRBJ1-1; D gene ambiguous. CDR1 is GTSNPN and CDR2 is SVGIG in the germline V gene (reference sequence). Trimming cost V 3 bases and J 1 base, with 15 bases left between them. The CDR3 length is 15 residues.

The CDR3 here is CASSEGLTGYGYTF. Written as DNA, the CDR3 is TGTGCCAGCAGTGAAGGGTTAACCGGTTATGGCTACACCTTC. The chain uses TRBV6-1 and TRBJ1-2; D uncertain. Germline CDR1 and CDR2: MNHNS and SASEGT. Between the trimmed V and J ends, which lost 1 base and 5 bases, there was a span of 11 bases. The CDR3 has 14 residues.

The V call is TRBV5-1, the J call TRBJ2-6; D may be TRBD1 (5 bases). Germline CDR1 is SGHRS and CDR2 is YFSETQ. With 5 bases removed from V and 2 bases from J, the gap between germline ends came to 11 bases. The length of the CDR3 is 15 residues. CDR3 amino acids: CASSDSGTGANVLTF. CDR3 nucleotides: TGCGCCAGCAGTGACAGTGGGACTGGGGCCAACGTCCTGACTTTC.

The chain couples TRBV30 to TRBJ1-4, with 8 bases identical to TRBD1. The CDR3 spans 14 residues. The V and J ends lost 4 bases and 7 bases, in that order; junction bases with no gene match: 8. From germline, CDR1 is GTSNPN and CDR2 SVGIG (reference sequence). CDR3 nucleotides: TGTGCCTGGACTCGCGGGACAGGTCGTGAAAAACTGTTTTTT. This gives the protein CAWTRGTGREKLFF.

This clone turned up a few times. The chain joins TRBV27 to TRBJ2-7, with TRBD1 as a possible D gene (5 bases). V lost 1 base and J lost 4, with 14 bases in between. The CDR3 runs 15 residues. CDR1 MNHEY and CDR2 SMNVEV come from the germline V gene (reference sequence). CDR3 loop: CASSLFPGPKYEQYF. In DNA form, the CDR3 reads TGTGCCAGCAGTTTATTCCCAGGGCCCAAATACGAGCAGTACTTC.

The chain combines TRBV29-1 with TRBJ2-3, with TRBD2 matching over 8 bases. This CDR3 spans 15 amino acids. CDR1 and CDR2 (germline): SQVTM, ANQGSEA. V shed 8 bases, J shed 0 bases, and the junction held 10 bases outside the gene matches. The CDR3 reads CSIAPLAVSTDTQYF. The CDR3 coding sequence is TGCAGCATTGCTCCACTAGCGGTTAGCACAGATACGCAGTATTTT.